What follows are 19 T cell receptor beta chains derived from one specimen sequenced in a study of blood T cell repertoires in COVID-19. Profiling relied on immunoSEQ multiplex PCR, and the TCRdb table lists in-frame clones only, not all of them. This sample yields approximately 150,000 clones, of which around 90% are seen a single time; 4% to 5% belongs to the top ten. The sample comprised peripheral blood. These TCRs come from a woman aged 55-70 years with active or convalescent COVID-19.

This sequence joins TRBV19 and TRBJ1-5; D unclear. The germline gives CDR1 LNHDA, CDR2 SQIVND (reference sequence). The V end lost 7 bases, the J end lost 5 bases, and 21 bases lay between the germline ends. The CDR3 is made up of 16 amino acids. CDR3 in amino acids: CASTPSLAGLDQPQHF. CDR3 nucleotide sequence: TGTGCCAGTACCCCCTCCCTGGCCGGGTTAGATCAGCCCCAGCATTTT.

The V and J genes are TRBV7-8 and TRBJ1-2; D call uncertain. The CDR3 is made up of 17 amino acids. V lost 3 bases, J lost 4 bases, and 21 bases lay in between. CDR1 and CDR2 from the germline V gene are SGHVS and FQNEAQ. CDR3 DNA: TGTGCCAGCAGCTTGGTCTCAAGACTTTTAGGTGGCTATGGCTACACCTTC. Translated: CASSLVSRLLGGYGYTF.

The genes are TRBV5-1 and TRBJ1-6; a weak D match, TRBD1 (5 bases). The CDR3 is 18 amino acids. Germline V gene data show CDR1 as SGHRS and CDR2 as YFSETQ. V was clipped by 0 bases and J by 7 bases, with 20 bases between them. CDR3 bases: TGCGCCAGCAGCTTGGCCGTCTTGGGGACGGGGGTAAATTCACCCCTCCACTTT. Residues: CASSLAVLGTGVNSPLHF.

V gene TRBV6-6 combines with J gene TRBJ1-2; unclear D gene. Trimming removed 4 bases from V and 0 bases from J, with 12 bases in between. This CDR3 has 15 amino acids. CDR1 MNHNY and CDR2 SVGAGI come from the germline V gene (reference sequence). The CDR3 nucleotides read TGTGCCAGCAGTTGGCCGTCGGGGTCTAACTATGGCTACACCTTC. Its translation: CASSWPSGSNYGYTF.

CDR3 in DNA: TGCGCCAGCAGCCTTGCCTTAGGGGGACAGGGTGCCGAGCAGTACTTC. Translation gives CASSLALGGQGAEQYF. The gene calls are TRBV4-3 and TRBJ2-7; 9 positions match TRBD1. CDR3 size: 16 residues. The germline V gene encodes CDR1 LGHNA and CDR2 YSLEER. V shed 4 bases and J 6 bases; nucleotides not matched to a gene: 13.

The chain joins TRBV10-3 to TRBJ1-2; no definite D call. CDR1 and CDR2 (germline): ENHRY, SYGVKD. CDR3 length: 15 amino acids. The germline V and J ends were trimmed by 6 bases and 7 bases, with 21 bases remaining between them. The CDR3 protein is CAIRAAGSSMGGYTF. CDR3 in DNA: TGTGCCATCAGAGCCGCCGGTAGCAGTATGGGTGGCTACACCTTC.

The chain employs TRBV7-2 and TRBJ1-6, with TRBD1 matching 10 bases. With V trimmed by 5 bases and J by 6 bases, 4 bases remained unmatched. This CDR3 has 15 amino acids. CDR1 SGHTA and CDR2 FQGNSA come from the germline V gene. Here the CDR3 DNA reads TGTGCCAGCAGCCCGAGACAGGGGGCTAATTCACCCCTCCACTTT. It is translated as CASSPRQGANSPLHF.

This chain uses TRBV29-1 with TRBJ1-1; D unresolved. The CDR3 spans 12 residues. V dropped 4 bases and J dropped 3 bases, with 9 bases sitting between them. The germline V gene encodes CDR1 SQVTM and CDR2 ANQGSEA. CDR3 sequence reads: CSVVRGYTEAFF. In DNA, the CDR3 is TGCAGCGTTGTTCGAGGTTACACTGAAGCTTTCTTT.

This sequence joins TRBV7-9 and TRBJ2-7; the D is unclear. With 11 bases removed from V and 6 bases from J, the gap between germline ends came to 8 bases. There are 9 residues in the CDR3. The V gene's germline CDR1 is SEHNR and CDR2 FQNEAQ (reference sequence). The CDR3 nucleotides read TGTGCCGAGGAACCCGAGCAGTACTTC. Its protein product is CAEEPEQYF.

This chain links TRBV7-8 with TRBJ2-7; 8 bases are shared with TRBD1. The CDR3 is 15 residues long. Germline CDR1 is SGHVS and CDR2 is FQNEAQ. With 1 base clipped from V and 5 bases from J, the junction kept 7 bases outside the gene matches. The CDR3 DNA reads as TGTGCCAGCAGCTTAGGGTCAGGGGGCAGTAACGAGCAGTACTTC. Its translation: CASSLGSGGSNEQYF.

The CDR3 sequence: CASSLERVADSPLHF. CDR3 coding DNA: TGTGCCAGCAGCTTAGAGAGGGTAGCCGATTCACCCCTCCACTTT. The chain combines TRBV7-9 with TRBJ1-6; the D is unclear. CDR1 SEHNR and CDR2 FQNEAQ come from the germline V gene (reference sequence). Trimming left V 1 base short and J 8 bases short, with 12 bases between. The CDR3 is made up of 15 amino acids.

The chain joins TRBV6-2 or TRBV6-3 to TRBJ1-2; 7 nucleotides align to TRBD1. The CDR3 extends over 18 amino acids. Trimming removed 2 bases from V and 0 bases from J; junction bases left unmatched: 12. Germline V CDR1 and CDR2: MNHEY, SVGEGT. CDR3 sequence: CASSYLLGTESSNYGYTF. The CDR3 DNA reads as TGTGCCAGCAGTTACCTGTTGGGGACAGAGTCTTCTAACTATGGCTACACCTTC.

The chain carries TRBV4-3 and TRBJ1-5; tentatively, D is TRBD1 (5 bases). Trimming took off 0 bases at V and 7 bases at J, with 13 bases between the two ends. The CDR3 contains 15 residues. Germline loops: CDR1 LGHNA, CDR2 YSLEER. The CDR3 DNA follows: TGCGCCAGCAGCCAAGATCTCGGGGGGGTCCAGCCCCAGCATTTT. It yields the protein CASSQDLGGVQPQHF.

The chain carries TRBV7-8 and TRBJ2-2; 7 bases match TRBD2. V was clipped by 2 bases and J by 2 bases; unmatched bases: 8. The germline CDR1 and CDR2 sequences are SGHVS and FQNEAQ. CDR3 length: 17 amino acids. CDR3 residues: CASSLNLAEANTGELFF. Here the CDR3 DNA reads TGTGCCAGCAGCTTAAATCTAGCGGAGGCCAACACCGGGGAGCTGTTTTTT.

The chain joins TRBV4-3 to TRBJ1-3, with 8 bases matching TRBD1. The CDR3 extends over 19 amino acids. Unmatched junction bases numbered 17, after V lost 5 bases and J lost 2 bases. CDR1 is LGHNA and CDR2 is YSLEER in the germline V gene. The CDR3 DNA is TGCGCCAGCAGCACCATCCGGACAGGGCCTCTTCCGCCTGGAAACACCATATATTTT. This sequence encodes CASSTIRTGPLPPGNTIYF.

The V call is TRBV19, the J call TRBJ2-2; TRBD1 aligns across 12 bases. The CDR3 runs to 18 residues. After removal of 5 bases from V and 5 bases from J, the junction contained 12 bases not matched to a gene. Germline V lookup: CDR1 LNHDA, CDR2 SQIVND (reference sequence). CDR3 nucleotides: TGTGCCAGTAGTCCCATGGCGGGACAGGGGGCGGAAACCGGGGAGCTGTTTTTT. This encodes CASSPMAGQGAETGELFF. The variable domain in full, completed from reference TRBV19 and TRBJ2-2, reads DGGITQSPKYLFRKEGQNVTLSCEQNLNHDAMYWYRQDPGQGLRLIYYSQIVNDFQKGDIAEGYSVSREKKESFPLTVTSAQKNPTAFYLCASSPMAGQGAETGELFFGEGSRLTVL.

In DNA, the CDR3 is TGTGCCAGTAGTATCGTTCACAGAATGGTCCCCACAGATACGCAGTATTTT. Translation gives CASSIVHRMVPTDTQYF. This chain uses TRBV19 with TRBJ2-3, with D uncertain. The CDR3 is 17 residues long. The V gene's germline CDR1 is LNHDA and CDR2 SQIVND (reference sequence). V was trimmed by 3 bases and J by 2 bases, leaving 18 bases between them.

The gene calls are TRBV29-1 and TRBJ1-1, with TRBD1 as a possible D gene (5 bases). V was pared by 6 bases and J by 6 bases, with 14 bases between. The germline V gene has CDR1 SQVTM and CDR2 ANQGSEA. CDR3 length: 12 residues. CDR3 sequence: CSVIRGTAEAFF. The CDR3 DNA reads as TGCAGCGTGATACGGGGGACGGCTGAAGCTTTCTTT.

This clone was seen a handful of times. The chain employs TRBV5-1 and TRBJ1-2, with 9 bases fitting TRBD1. V lost 2 bases and J lost 7; bases outside the gene matches: 12. The CDR3 is made up of 16 amino acids. The germline V gene has CDR1 SGHRS and CDR2 YFSETQ. DNA for the CDR3: TGCGCCAGCAGCTTTTCGCCGGGACAGGGATCGAGTGGCTACACCTTC. The encoded protein is CASSFSPGQGSSGYTF.